These T cell receptor beta chains were read from a single sample in a study of T cells after yellow fever vaccination. TCRdb re-called the 5' RACE reads through MiXCR, storing one row per CDR3 protein. The sample records a few hundred thousand distinct CDR3 sequences, 17% being singletons. The sequences come from PBMCs, collected 5 days after the first yellow fever vaccination. These receptors all stem from a man younger than 35 who received the YFV17D yellow fever vaccine. Both conserved end residues are part of each CDR3. Each record gives: clone size, J gene, V gene, D gene, CDR3 protein, CDR3 DNA. D genes are given only for firm matches. Where a row states a size, it is once, few, many or the class of an expanded clone; other rows omit it.

-,TRBJ1-2,TRBV20-1,-,CSAPKPGPHGYTF,TGCAGTGCACCGAAGCCCGGGCCCCATGGCTACACCTTC
few,TRBJ2-7,TRBV4-3,-,CASSQGFRGHEQYF,TGCGCCAGCAGCCAAGGTTTTCGGGGCCACGAGCAGTACTTC
few,TRBJ1-1,TRBV10-3,TRBD1,CAISRQGTNTEAFF,TGTGCCATCAGTAGACAGGGAACGAACACTGAAGCTTTCTTT
-,TRBJ1-1,TRBV20-1,-,CSARQVTREVTEAFF,TGCAGTGCTAGACAGGTTACCAGGGAGGTGACTGAAGCTTTCTTT
-,TRBJ2-1,TRBV30,-,CAGRDYNEQFF,TGTGCCGGCCGGGATTACAATGAGCAGTTCTTC
-,TRBJ2-7,TRBV4-1,-,CASSLGTGTHSYEQYF,TGCGCCAGCAGCCTCGGCACAGGGACCCACTCCTACGAGCAGTACTTC
few,TRBJ2-2,TRBV6-1,TRBD1,CASSLDRDYTGELFF,TGTGCCAGCAGCCTTGACAGGGATTACACCGGGGAGCTGTTTTTT
-,TRBJ2-1,TRBV4-3,-,CASSQEWQGYNEQFF,TGCGCCAGCAGCCAAGAGTGGCAGGGTTACAATGAGCAGTTCTTC
few,TRBJ2-5,TRBV20-1,TRBD1,CSAGDRRGLETQYF,TGCAGTGCTGGCGACCGCAGGGGGCTGGAGACCCAGTACTTC
many,TRBJ2-1,TRBV6-4,-,CASSTNPYNEQFF,TGTGCCAGCTCGACTAACCCCTACAATGAGCAGTTCTTC
few,TRBJ1-1,TRBV27,-,CASSSDGGGTEAFF,TGTGCCAGCAGTTCGGACGGAGGGGGGACTGAAGCTTTCTTT
few,TRBJ2-2,TRBV5-1,-,CASSLAGSPNTGELFF,TGCGCCAGCAGCTTGGCCGGGAGTCCGAACACCGGGGAGCTGTTTTTT
few,TRBJ2-3,TRBV5-1,-,CASSFRVTGDTQYF,TGCGCCAGCAGCTTCCGGGTGACGGGGGATACGCAGTATTTT
-,TRBJ1-1,TRBV6-5,-,CASSYSEWGNVAFF,TGTGCCAGCAGTTACTCGGAATGGGGGAATGTGGCTTTCTTT
-,TRBJ1-5,TRBV28,-,CASRSGGQPQHF,TGTGCCAGCAGGTCGGGGGGTCAGCCCCAGCATTTT
few,TRBJ2-7,TRBV7-3,-,CASSPRGHFPYEQYF,TGTGCCAGCAGCCCGCGCGGACACTTCCCTTACGAGCAGTACTTC
few,TRBJ2-6,TRBV7-3,-,CASSVFGRDSGANVLTF,TGTGCCAGCAGCGTATTTGGACGGGACTCTGGGGCCAACGTCCTGACTTTC
-,TRBJ2-1,TRBV5-4,-,CASSADRLSQFF,TGTGCCAGCAGCGCGGACCGGCTTTCCCAGTTCTTC
few,TRBJ2-7,TRBV6-2/TRBV6-3,-,CASSWLRGRVSF,TGTGCCAGCAGTTGGCTCCGCGGCAGAGTAAGCTTC
many,TRBJ2-2,TRBV7-8,TRBD1,CASSLRTGGSGELFF,TGTGCCAGCAGCCTACGGACAGGGGGGTCCGGGGAGCTGTTTTTT
few,TRBJ2-3,TRBV29-1,-,CSVKISGTDTQYF,TGCAGCGTGAAAATCTCAGGGACAGATACGCAGTATTTT
-,TRBJ2-3,TRBV7-8,TRBD2,CASSLAGAGGTDTQYF,TGTGCCAGCAGCTTAGCGGGAGCGGGGGGTACGGATACGCAGTATTTT
-,TRBJ2-7,TRBV4-1,-,CASSQVPGGSYEQYF,TGCGCCAGCAGCCAAGTACCTGGGGGTTCCTACGAGCAGTACTTC
-,TRBJ2-1,TRBV20-1,TRBD2,CSAERGTEQFF,TGCAGTGCGGAGCGGGGGACTGAGCAGTTCTTC
-,TRBJ2-2,TRBV6-2/TRBV6-3,-,CASSYIQGHTGELFF,TGTGCCAGCAGTTACATCCAGGGACACACCGGGGAGCTGTTTTTT
few,TRBJ1-6,TRBV4-2,TRBD1,CASSQDLAGGYSSPLHF,TGTGCCAGCAGCCAAGATCTGGCAGGGGGTTACAGTTCACCCCTCCACTTT
-,TRBJ1-2,TRBV7-6,TRBD1,CASSLESGGEGYTF,TGTGCCAGCAGCTTAGAGTCAGGGGGCGAGGGCTACACCTTC
few,TRBJ2-7,TRBV3-1,-,CASRFLGEFEQYF,TGTGCCAGCCGGTTCCTGGGAGAATTCGAGCAGTACTTC
few,TRBJ2-1,TRBV19,-,CASSPWVRGSEQFF,TGTGCCAGTAGTCCCTGGGTGAGGGGTAGTGAGCAGTTCTTC
many,TRBJ2-3,TRBV6-6,-,CASSGPGGTQYF,TGTGCCAGCAGTGGCCCAGGAGGTACGCAGTATTTT
-,TRBJ2-2,TRBV6-2/TRBV6-3,TRBD2,CASSDPGLADATGELFF,TGTGCCAGCAGTGACCCGGGACTAGCGGACGCCACCGGGGAGCTGTTTTTT
few,TRBJ1-2,TRBV15,TRBD1,CATSREGTAKNYGYTF,TGTGCCACCAGCAGAGAAGGGACAGCGAAAAACTATGGCTACACCTTC
few,TRBJ2-4,TRBV11-2,-,CASSFITGPLAKNIQYF,TGTGCCAGCAGCTTTATCACGGGACCGTTAGCCAAAAACATTCAGTACTTC
-,TRBJ2-7,TRBV21-1,-,CASSPRVWESLNEQYF,TGTGCCAGCAGCCCACGAGTATGGGAGTCCCTAAACGAGCAGTACTTC
few,TRBJ2-7,TRBV3-1,-,CASSQPDSAYEQYF,TGTGCCAGCAGCCAACCGGACTCGGCCTACGAGCAGTACTTC
-,TRBJ2-2,TRBV12-3/TRBV12-4,TRBD1,CASSLTGEETGELFF,TGTGCCAGCAGTTTAACAGGGGAAGAAACCGGGGAGCTGTTTTTT
-,TRBJ1-5,TRBV27,TRBD1,CASSLYGTGLNQPQHF,TGTGCCAGCAGTTTATACGGGACAGGATTAAATCAGCCCCAGCATTTT
-,TRBJ2-3,TRBV28,TRBD2,CASSLVAGGITDTQYF,TGTGCCAGCAGTTTGGTAGCGGGGGGTATCACAGATACGCAGTATTTT
-,TRBJ1-5,TRBV5-1,-,CASSLGGREPQHF,TGCGCCAGCAGCTTGGGGGGCCGGGAGCCCCAGCATTTT
-,TRBJ2-7,TRBV5-6,-,CASSKGLREQYF,TGTGCCAGCAGCAAGGGGTTGAGGGAGCAGTACTTC
-,TRBJ2-2,TRBV5-1,TRBD1,CASKRTGGTGELFF,TGCGCCAGCAAACGGACAGGGGGGACCGGGGAGCTGTTTTTT
few,TRBJ2-7,TRBV19,TRBD1,CASSTEPGQGSYEQYF,TGTGCCAGTAGTACCGAACCGGGACAGGGGTCCTACGAGCAGTACTTC
-,TRBJ2-7,TRBV7-7,-,CASSLGRGPRYEQYF,TGTGCCAGCAGCTTAGGGCGGGGACCTCGCTACGAGCAGTACTTC
-,TRBJ2-1,TRBV20-1,-,CSANQAVNEQFF,TGCAGTGCTAATCAGGCGGTCAATGAGCAGTTCTTC
few,TRBJ1-5,TRBV7-2,-,CASSPTPLAAYYQPQHF,TGTGCCAGCAGCCCCACCCCCTTGGCAGCATACTATCAGCCCCAGCATTTT
-,TRBJ1-1,TRBV20-1,TRBD1,CSAIQGGEAFF,TGCAGTGCTATTCAGGGGGGTGAAGCTTTCTTT
-,TRBJ2-3,TRBV7-2,-,CASSPRGGPTDTQYF,TGTGCCAGCAGCCCCAGGGGGGGCCCAACAGATACGCAGTATTTT
-,TRBJ2-3,TRBV10-3,-,CAISAPRADTQYF,TGTGCCATCAGTGCCCCCCGCGCAGATACGCAGTATTTT
-,TRBJ2-7,TRBV5-1,TRBD1,CASSLVGQVSYEQYF,TGCGCCAGCAGCTTGGTGGGACAGGTCTCCTACGAGCAGTACTTC
-,TRBJ1-1,TRBV5-1,-,CASSLDGPPGGTEAFF,TGCGCCAGCAGCTTGGATGGACCCCCCGGCGGGACTGAAGCTTTCTTT
-,TRBJ1-2,TRBV15,-,CATSRDKGYGYTF,TGTGCCACCAGCAGAGATAAGGGGTATGGCTACACCTTC
few,TRBJ2-5,TRBV18,-,CASSPPSQETQYF,TGTGCCAGCTCACCGCCCTCCCAAGAGACCCAGTACTTC
-,TRBJ2-5,TRBV5-5,-,CASIRQEKETQYF,TGTGCCAGCATCCGACAGGAGAAGGAGACCCAGTACTTC
-,TRBJ1-2,TRBV7-9,-,CASSRSRTEIYGYTF,TGTGCCAGCAGCCGATCTAGGACGGAAATCTATGGCTACACCTTC
-,TRBJ2-5,TRBV6-1,-,CASSSDGYQETQYF,TGTGCCAGCAGCTCGGACGGGTACCAAGAGACCCAGTACTTC
-,TRBJ2-7,TRBV6-2/TRBV6-3,TRBD1,CASSPSHPTGGYEQYF,TGTGCCAGCAGCCCCTCGCACCCGACAGGGGGGTACGAGCAGTACTTC
-,TRBJ2-3,TRBV2,-,CATPARGAQDTQYF,TGTGCCACGCCCGCACGGGGGGCCCAAGATACGCAGTATTTT
-,TRBJ1-1,TRBV12-3/TRBV12-4,-,CASSRTEEAFF,TGTGCCAGCAGCAGGACAGAAGAAGCTTTCTTT
few,TRBJ1-5,TRBV6-2/TRBV6-3,-,CASSDVGQPQHF,TGTGCCAGCAGTGATGTGGGTCAGCCCCAGCATTTT